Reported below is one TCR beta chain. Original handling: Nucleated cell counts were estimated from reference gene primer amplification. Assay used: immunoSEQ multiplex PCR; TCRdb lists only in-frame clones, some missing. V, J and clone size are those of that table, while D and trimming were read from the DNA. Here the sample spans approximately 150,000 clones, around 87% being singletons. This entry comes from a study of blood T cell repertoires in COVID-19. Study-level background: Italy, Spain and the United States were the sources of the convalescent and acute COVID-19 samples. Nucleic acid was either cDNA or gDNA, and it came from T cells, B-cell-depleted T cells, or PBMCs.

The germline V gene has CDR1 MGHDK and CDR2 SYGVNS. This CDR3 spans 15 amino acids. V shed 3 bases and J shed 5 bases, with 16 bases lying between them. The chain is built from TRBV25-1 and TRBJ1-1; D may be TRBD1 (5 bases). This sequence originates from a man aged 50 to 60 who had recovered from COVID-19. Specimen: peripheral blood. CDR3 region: CASSDGGGAGTEAFF. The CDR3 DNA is TGTGCCAGCAGTGATGGGGGAGGGGCTGGTACTGAAGCTTTCTTT.